The 32 T cell receptor beta chains below were found in one sample sequenced in a study of Ad26.COV2.S vaccination and SARS-CoV-2 variants. Treatment: some 20 received Ad26.COV2.S at low or high dose, single or two shots; 5 received placebo; per-sample allocation not given. Day 63 after the first injection of vaccine or placebo was the sampling time. Some clones are missing from TCRdb's copy, which holds only in-frame ones; the method was immunoSEQ multiplex PCR. The top ten clones hold roughly 3% of a sample with some 240,000 clones, around nine tenths of them seen once. The input for sequencing was peripheral blood, taken in a trial of Ad26.COV2.S vaccine versus placebo. The origin of the receptors is a person between 18 and 65 years old who received the Ad26.COV2.S COVID-19 vaccine or a placebo.

The chain couples TRBV7-2 to TRBJ1-1; unclear D gene. The CDR3 has 15 residues. Germline CDR1 reads SGHTA; CDR2 reads FQGNSA. V gave up 1 base and J gave up 5 bases, with 14 bases separating them. CDR3 DNA sequence: TGTGCCAGCAGCTTAGATACGGCAGTTCCTACTGAAGCTTTCTTT. Protein sequence: CASSLDTAVPTEAFF. The whole variable domain, filled in from reference TRBV7-2 and TRBJ1-1, reads GAGVSQSPSNKVTEKGKDVELRCDPISGHTALYWYRQSLGQGLEFLIYFQGNSAPDKSGLPSDRFSAERTGGSVSTLTIQRTQQEDSAVYLCASSLDTAVPTEAFFGQGTRLTVV.

The chain has TRBV5-8 and TRBJ1-4; 9 nucleotides align to TRBD1. The CDR3 loop spans 17 amino acids. Germline V gene lookup returns CDR1 SGHTS and CDR2 YDEGEE. V lost 3 bases and J lost 0; bases outside the gene matches: 6. The CDR3: CASSSGTGFATNEKLFF. In DNA, the CDR3 is TGTGCCAGCAGCTCCGGGACAGGGTTTGCAACTAATGAAAAACTGTTTTTT.

V and J are TRBV13 and TRBJ2-3, with D unresolved. Germline V CDR1 and CDR2: PRHDT, FYEKMQ (reference sequence). V lost 1 base and J lost 3, with 8 bases in between. The CDR3 is 14 amino acids. CDR3 coding DNA: TGTGCCAGCAGCTTAGTGTCGGAGACAGATACGCAGTATTTT. Protein product: CASSLVSETDTQYF.

This clone was counted only a few times. The rearrangement uses TRBV14 and TRBJ2-2, with D possibly being TRBD2 (5 bases). Trimming stripped 0 bases from V and 8 bases from J, with 16 bases between. This CDR3 is 16 amino acids long. The germline V gene encodes CDR1 SGHDN and CDR2 FVKESK. CDR3 in amino acids: CASSQDLTWTGGELFF. CDR3 sequence (DNA): TGTGCCAGCAGCCAAGATCTCACCTGGACTGGAGGGGAGCTGTTTTTT.

The chain employs TRBV6-1 and TRBJ2-3; D gene unclear. The CDR3 loop spans 12 amino acids. Germline V lookup: CDR1 MNHNS, CDR2 SASEGT. V was cut by 3 bases and J by 6 bases, with 7 bases left in between. This chain's CDR3 is CASSEIWDTQYF. The CDR3 nucleotides read TGTGCCAGCAGTGAGATTTGGGATACGCAGTATTTT.

The chain has TRBV7-2 and TRBJ1-2; 10 bases fit TRBD1. Germline CDR1 reads SGHTA; CDR2 reads FQGNSA. The length of the CDR3 is 15 residues. Losses at the gene ends were 5 bases for V and 3 bases for J; bases not matched to a gene: 6. The chain's CDR3 is CASSGPDRGDYGYTF. The DNA for the CDR3 is TGTGCCAGCAGCGGACCGGACAGGGGGGACTATGGCTACACCTTC. Looking up the rest from reference TRBV7-2 and TRBJ1-2 gives the full variable domain: GAGVSQSPSNKVTEKGKDVELRCDPISGHTALYWYRQSLGQGLEFLIYFQGNSAPDKSGLPSDRFSAERTGGSVSTLTIQRTQQEDSAVYLCASSGPDRGDYGYTFGSGTRLTVV.

The V and J genes are TRBV7-9 and TRBJ2-1; TRBD1 agrees at 7 bases. The CDR3 consists of 16 residues. Germline CDR1 SEHNR, CDR2 FQNEAQ (reference sequence). The ends lost 3 bases at V and 9 bases at J; junction bases unmatched: 14. The CDR3 bases are TGTGCCAGCAGCTTCTCCGGGACAGATTTACGGGCTGAGCAGTTCTTC. Translating gives CASSFSGTDLRAEQFF.

This clone came up a few times. This chain connects TRBV6-2 or TRBV6-3 to TRBJ1-2; 9 positions agree with TRBD1. Germline values: CDR1 MNHEY, CDR2 SVGEGT. The CDR3 length is 15 residues. V gave up 5 bases and J gave up 4 bases; unmatched junction bases: 8. CDR3 amino acids: CASSEPGQGSYGYTF. The CDR3 DNA is TGTGCCAGCAGTGAGCCGGGACAGGGATCCTATGGCTACACCTTC.

Written as DNA, the CDR3 is TGCGCCAGCAGCCAAGGGCCACAGGGTGGAGGGGCCAAAAACATTCAGTACTTC. This translates into CASSQGPQGGGAKNIQYF. J is TRBJ2-4 and V is TRBV4-1; D is tentatively TRBD1 or TRBD2 (6 bases each). The length of the CDR3 is 18 residues. Deletions cut 1 base from V and 1 base from J, with 17 bases between. The germline V gene has CDR1 MGHRA and CDR2 YSYEKL.

V and J are TRBV30 and TRBJ1-5; the D gene is possibly TRBD1 (5 bases). Trimming pared 3 bases from V and 0 bases from J, leaving 27 bases between. CDR3 length: 20 amino acids. CDR1 GTSNPN and CDR2 SVGIG come from the germline V gene (reference sequence). The CDR3 bases are TGTGCCTGGAGCCCCGACGTGGGACTCGGTTTGCGGTATAGCAATCAGCCCCAGCATTTT. Encoded protein: CAWSPDVGLGLRYSNQPQHF. Combining the CDR3 with reference TRBV30 and TRBJ1-5 gives the whole variable domain SQTIHQWPATLVQPVGSPLSLECTVEGTSNPNLYWYRQAAGRGLQLLFYSVGIGQISSEVPQNLSASRPQDRQFILSSKKLLLSDSGFYLCAWSPDVGLGLRYSNQPQHFGDGTRLSIL.

The rearrangement links TRBV19 to TRBJ1-4; D not certain. The CDR3 runs 16 residues. Germline loops: CDR1 LNHDA, CDR2 SQIVND (reference sequence). V lost 0 bases and J 8 bases, leaving 16 bases between the germline ends. CDR3 residues: CASSIDILVQREKLFF. DNA of the CDR3: TGTGCCAGTAGTATAGATATACTCGTCCAGAGGGAAAAACTGTTTTTT.

V and J are TRBV20-1 and TRBJ1-5, with D perhaps matching TRBD1 (5 bases). The V gene lost 3 bases and the J gene lost 3 bases, with 18 bases spanning the gap. Germline assignment: CDR1 DFQATT and CDR2 SNEGSKA (reference sequence). The CDR3 loop spans 16 amino acids. The CDR3: CSASTAGQGVNQPQHF. The CDR3 DNA sequence: TGCAGTGCTAGTACGGCTGGGCAGGGAGTCAATCAGCCCCAGCATTTT.

This clone has just one count. The rearrangement uses TRBV13 and TRBJ2-6, with TRBD2 as a possible D gene (6 bases). V lost 10 bases, J lost 4 bases, and 23 bases lay in between. This CDR3 has 17 residues. Looked up from germline, CDR1 is PRHDT and CDR2 is FYEKMQ (reference sequence). The CDR3 DNA is TGTGCCACCACCCGTCGGCGGGGCCCAGGGGGGGCCAACGTCCTGACTTTC. Amino acids: CATTRRRGPGGANVLTF.

The chain has TRBV9 and TRBJ1-4, with D possibly being TRBD1 (6 bases). Germline V gene data show CDR1 as SGDLS and CDR2 as YYNGEE. Trimming removed 3 bases at V and 0 bases at J, with 9 bases between. This CDR3 spans 15 amino acids. This CDR3 reads CASSGGQTTNEKLFF. In DNA form, the CDR3 reads TGTGCCAGCAGCGGAGGACAGACAACTAATGAAAAACTGTTTTTT.

This chain connects TRBV13 to TRBJ2-7, with D maybe TRBD2 (6 bases). With 0 bases removed from V and 3 bases from J, the gap between germline ends came to 12 bases. CDR1 PRHDT and CDR2 FYEKMQ come from the germline V gene (reference sequence). The CDR3 is 15 residues long. This CDR3 reads CASSLGAGTFYEQYF. CDR3 DNA: TGTGCCAGCAGCTTAGGGGCAGGGACTTTCTACGAGCAGTACTTC.

As to this clone: The junction does not match germline at one end; this may be a read error. The chain joins TRBV5-4 to TRBJ2-7, with a tentative D call TRBD2 (7 bases). CDR1 is SGHNT and CDR2 is YYREEE in the germline V gene (reference sequence). The CDR3 runs 15 residues. The CDR3 nucleotides are TGTGCCAGCAGATTGGGAGGGGGGGCTTCCTACGAGCAGTACTTC. Amino acid sequence: CASRLGGGASYEQYF.

In DNA, the CDR3 is TGTGCCAGCAGGCAGACAGGGCCCTACGAGCAGTACTTC. Encoded protein: CASRQTGPYEQYF. The V gene is TRBV27, the J gene TRBJ2-7; 7 nucleotides match TRBD1. Germline CDR1 reads MNHEY; CDR2 reads SMNVEV (reference sequence). The V segment lost 6 bases and the J segment 2 bases; nucleotides outside the gene matches: 4. The CDR3 consists of 13 residues.

The chain employs TRBV12-5 and TRBJ2-2, with 7 bases that match TRBD2. The germline gives CDR1 LGHNT, CDR2 FRNRAP. J gave up 3 bases and V 5 bases, and 3 bases lay outside the gene matches. This CDR3 contains 14 residues. DNA of the CDR3: TGTGCTAGTGGTGGTAGCGGGTACACCGGGGAGCTGTTTTTT. It encodes CASGGSGYTGELFF.

This sequence joins TRBV5-1 and TRBJ2-3, with 8 bases lining up with TRBD2. Germline values: CDR1 SGHRS, CDR2 YFSETQ. This CDR3 contains 15 residues. J gave up 0 bases and V 3 bases, and 3 bases lay outside the gene matches. The CDR3 region has the DNA TGCGCCAGCAGCTGGCGGGGGGAAAGCACAGATACGCAGTATTTT. Encoded protein: CASSWRGESTDTQYF.

This chain uses TRBV12-3 or TRBV12-4 with TRBJ1-2; D is uncertain. The CDR3 consists of 13 residues. V was pared by 1 base and J by 4 bases, with 7 bases between. The CDR3: CASSLDGPYGYTF. The CDR3 nucleotides read TGTGCCAGCAGTTTAGACGGTCCCTATGGCTACACCTTC.

The chain couples TRBV6-5 to TRBJ2-5; D is unclear. The CDR3 is made up of 14 amino acids. From germline, CDR1 is MNHEY and CDR2 SVGAGI. Trimming shortened V by 6 bases and J by 2 bases, and 13 bases separated the two germline ends. The chain's CDR3 is CASRFDSIQETQYF. The CDR3 region has the DNA TGTGCCAGCAGATTTGACTCAATTCAAGAGACCCAGTACTTC.

The chain employs TRBV3-1 (or the pseudogene TRBV3-2) and TRBJ2-5, with TRBD2 identical over 11 bases. CDR1 is LGHDT, CDR2 YNNKEL, per germline (reference sequence). This CDR3 contains 14 residues. The trim removed 4 bases at V and 5 bases at J, leaving 3 bases unmatched. In DNA form, the CDR3 reads TGTGCCAGCAGCCTAACTAGCGGGGGCGAGACCCAGTACTTC. Translated: CASSLTSGGETQYF.

This clone has only one observation. The V and J genes are TRBV25-1 and TRBJ2-3; the D is unclear. Germline-derived CDR1 and CDR2 are MGHDK and SYGVNS. With 5 bases removed from V and 0 bases from J, the gap between germline ends came to 6 bases. The CDR3 consists of 13 residues. The CDR3 nucleotides are TGTGCCAGCAGTACTTCTAGCACAGATACGCAGTATTTT. Its protein product is CASSTSSTDTQYF.

The chain links TRBV4-2 to TRBJ1-2, with 7 bases fitting TRBD1. Germline lookup yields CDR1 LGHNA and CDR2 YNFKEQ. The CDR3 consists of 16 residues. V was pared by 7 bases and J by 1 base, with 12 bases of the junction left unmatched. CDR3 coding DNA: TGTGCCAGCACCCTGGACCGGGACAGTCTTAACTATGGCTACACCTTC. It yields the protein CASTLDRDSLNYGYTF.

V gene TRBV7-3 combines with J gene TRBJ2-1; 9 bases are a match to TRBD2. Germline trimming cut 2 bases from V and 4 bases from J; bases unmatched to any gene: 3. Germline V gives CDR1 SGHTA, CDR2 FQGTGA. This CDR3 comprises 15 residues. For the CDR3, the DNA is TGTGCCAGCAGCTTAGCGGGAGGGCCGTACAATGAGCAGTTCTTC. Translation gives CASSLAGGPYNEQFF.

The V gene is TRBV7-2, the J gene TRBJ2-5, with D possibly TRBD1 on 6 matching bases. CDR3 length: 16 amino acids. Germline CDR1 is SGHTA and CDR2 is FQGNSA. Trimming took 1 base from V and 4 from J, leaving 16 bases between them. CDR3 nucleotides: TGTGCCAGCAGCTTAGGCCCCCTACAGGGAAGAGAGACCCAGTACTTC. This translates into CASSLGPLQGRETQYF. The full variable domain, rest sourced from reference TRBV7-2 and TRBJ2-5, is GAGVSQSPSNKVTEKGKDVELRCDPISGHTALYWYRQSLGQGLEFLIYFQGNSAPDKSGLPSDRFSAERTGGSVSTLTIQRTQQEDSAVYLCASSLGPLQGRETQYFGPGTRLLVL.

V and J are TRBV19 and TRBJ2-7; D gene uncertain. Germline CDR1 is LNHDA and CDR2 is SQIVND (reference sequence). The CDR3 loop spans 13 amino acids. V dropped 3 bases and J dropped 3 bases, with 9 bases sitting between them. The CDR3: CASSMGRLYEQYF. DNA for the CDR3: TGTGCCAGTAGTATGGGCAGACTCTACGAGCAGTACTTC.

The rearrangement links TRBV7-2 to TRBJ2-7; D not certain. Trimming removed 2 bases at V and 0 bases at J, with 8 bases between. The CDR3 runs to 14 residues. The germline CDR1 and CDR2 sequences are SGHTA and FQGNSA. The CDR3 loop is CASSLSISSYEQYV. The CDR3 nucleotides are TGTGCCAGCAGCTTATCGATCAGCTCCTACGAGCAGTACGTC.

The chain couples TRBV10-3 to TRBJ2-7; TRBD1 matches 8 bases. Germline values: CDR1 ENHRY, CDR2 SYGVKD. This CDR3 region has 13 residues. V lost 5 bases, J lost 2 bases, and 2 bases stayed unmatched. CDR3: CAISRTGTYEQYV. CDR3 sequence (DNA): TGTGCCATCAGTAGGACAGGGACCTACGAGCAGTACGTC.

This sequence joins TRBV7-2 and TRBJ1-2; D call uncertain. Trimming took 2 bases from V and 5 from J, leaving 15 bases between them. This CDR3 is built from 15 residues. Looked up from germline, CDR1 is SGHTA and CDR2 is FQGNSA. This CDR3 is CASSLKLGFEYGYTF. The CDR3 coding sequence is TGTGCCAGCAGCTTAAAATTAGGGTTTGAGTATGGCTACACCTTC.

The chain joins TRBV11-1 to TRBJ2-7, with D hard to call. CDR1 and CDR2 (germline): SGHAT, FQDESV (reference sequence). CDR3 length: 15 residues. V was pared by 3 bases and J by 1 base, with 13 bases between. CDR3 loop: CASSFGQVRSYEQYF. CDR3 DNA sequence: TGTGCCAGCAGCTTTGGGCAGGTCAGATCCTACGAGCAGTACTTC.

The chain combines TRBV19 with TRBJ1-2, with TRBD1 as a possible D gene (5 bases). With 5 bases removed from V and 4 bases from J, the gap between germline ends came to 17 bases. The CDR3 consists of 15 residues. The V gene's germline CDR1 is LNHDA and CDR2 SQIVND (reference sequence). CDR3 coding DNA: TGTGCCAGTAGTCCCCTCAGGGAATCAGGCTATGGCTACACCTTC. Translating it yields CASSPLRESGYGYTF.